This entry describes one TCR beta chain. Its cognate antigen is unknown. This CDR3 is built from 21 residues. The V gene's germline CDR1 is SGHDN and CDR2 FVKESK. Trimming at V came to 3 bases and at J to 2 bases, leaving 22 bases not matched to a gene. Sequenced by immunoSEQ multiplex PCR; TCRdb stores in-frame clones only, minus some. The sample shows around 250,000 clones, roughly 86% of them seen only once. The sample comes from a study of Ad26.COV2.S vaccination and SARS-CoV-2 variants. Study overall: Enrollment placed the donor in the COV1001 Ad26.COV2.S trial arm. Donor got 5x10^10 or 1x10^11 viral particles of Ad26.COV2.S. Regarding the study as a whole: Placebo recipients had lower spike-specific TCR breadth than vaccine recipients.

Regarding treatment: roughly 18 received Ad26.COV2.S at low or high dose, single or two shots; roughly 5 received placebo; per-sample allocation not given. Sample collection was performed on day 63 after the first vaccine or placebo injection. An adult aged 18-55 years in Boston served as the donor. The chain has TRBV14 and TRBJ2-7, with TRBD2 identical over 10 bases. The receptor was derived from a person aged 18-60 years who received the Ad26.COV2.S COVID-19 vaccine or a placebo. The material was peripheral blood, obtained in a trial of Ad26.COV2.S vaccine versus placebo. Here the CDR3 reads CASSQPRKPQREGRNAYEQYF. CDR3 bases: TGTGCCAGCAGCCAGCCCCGGAAGCCCCAGCGGGAGGGCCGAAATGCCTACGAGCAGTACTTC.